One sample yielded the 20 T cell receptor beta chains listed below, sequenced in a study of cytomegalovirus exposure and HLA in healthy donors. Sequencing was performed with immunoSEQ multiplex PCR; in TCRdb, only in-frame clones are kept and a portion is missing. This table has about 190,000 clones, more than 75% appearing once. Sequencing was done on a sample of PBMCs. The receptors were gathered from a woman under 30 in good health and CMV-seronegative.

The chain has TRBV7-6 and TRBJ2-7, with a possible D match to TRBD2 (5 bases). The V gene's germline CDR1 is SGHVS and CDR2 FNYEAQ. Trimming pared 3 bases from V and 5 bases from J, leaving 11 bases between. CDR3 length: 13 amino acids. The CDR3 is CASSFLRRDEQYF. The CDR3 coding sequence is TGTGCCAGCAGCTTTCTACGGCGGGACGAGCAGTACTTC.

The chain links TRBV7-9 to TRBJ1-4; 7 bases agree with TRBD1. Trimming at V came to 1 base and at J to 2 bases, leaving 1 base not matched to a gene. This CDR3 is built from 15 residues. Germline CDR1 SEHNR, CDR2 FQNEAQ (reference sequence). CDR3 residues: CASSLVGQTNEKLFF. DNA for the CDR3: TGTGCCAGCAGCTTAGTGGGACAGACTAATGAAAAACTGTTTTTT.

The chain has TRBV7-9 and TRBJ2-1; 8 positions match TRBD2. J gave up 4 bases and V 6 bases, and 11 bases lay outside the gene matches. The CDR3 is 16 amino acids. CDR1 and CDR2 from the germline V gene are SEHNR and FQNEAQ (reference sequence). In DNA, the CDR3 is TGTGCCAGCAGTGCGTTAGCGGGAATAGAATACAATGAGCAGTTCTTC. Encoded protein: CASSALAGIEYNEQFF.

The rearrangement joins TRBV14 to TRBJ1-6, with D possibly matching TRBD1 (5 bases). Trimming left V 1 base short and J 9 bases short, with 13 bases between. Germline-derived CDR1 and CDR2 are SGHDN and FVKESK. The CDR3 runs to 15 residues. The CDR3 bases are TGTGCCAGCAGCCAAGGGGGCGGGAGTAGTTCACCCCTCCACTTT. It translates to CASSQGGGSSSPLHF.

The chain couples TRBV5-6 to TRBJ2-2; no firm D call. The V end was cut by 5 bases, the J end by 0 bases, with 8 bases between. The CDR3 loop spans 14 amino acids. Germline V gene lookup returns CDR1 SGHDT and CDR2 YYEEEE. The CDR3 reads CASSFSSNTGELFF. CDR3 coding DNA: TGTGCCAGCAGTTTCAGTTCGAACACCGGGGAGCTGTTTTTT.

The CDR3 nucleotides read TGTGCCAGCAGCCCCAATCCGCTCTACTCGCACACCGGGGAGCTGTTTTTT. Amino acids: CASSPNPLYSHTGELFF. V and J are TRBV11-3 and TRBJ2-2, with no clear D. Trimming pared 5 bases from V and 3 bases from J, leaving 19 bases between. The CDR3 runs to 17 residues. CDR1 and CDR2 from the germline V gene are SGHNT and YENEEA.

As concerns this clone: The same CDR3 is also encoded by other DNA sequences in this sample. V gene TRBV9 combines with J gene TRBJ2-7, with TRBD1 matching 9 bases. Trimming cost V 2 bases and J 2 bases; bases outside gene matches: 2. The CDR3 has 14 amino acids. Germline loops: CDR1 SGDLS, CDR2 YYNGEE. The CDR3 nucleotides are TGTGCCAGCAGCGTCGGGACAGGGCCCTACGAGCAGTACTTC. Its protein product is CASSVGTGPYEQYF.

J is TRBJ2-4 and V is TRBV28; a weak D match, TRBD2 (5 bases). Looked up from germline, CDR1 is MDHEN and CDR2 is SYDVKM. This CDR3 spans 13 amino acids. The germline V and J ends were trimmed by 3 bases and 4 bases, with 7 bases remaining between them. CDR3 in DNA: TGTGCCAGCAGTTTGCCGGGGAAAAACATTCAGTACTTC. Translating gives CASSLPGKNIQYF.

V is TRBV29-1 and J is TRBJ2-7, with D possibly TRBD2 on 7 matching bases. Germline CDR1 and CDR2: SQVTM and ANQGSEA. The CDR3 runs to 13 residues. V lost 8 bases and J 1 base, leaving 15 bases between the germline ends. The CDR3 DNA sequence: TGCAGCATGAGGGGGGGCGATTCCTACGAGCAGTACTTC. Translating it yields CSMRGGDSYEQYF.

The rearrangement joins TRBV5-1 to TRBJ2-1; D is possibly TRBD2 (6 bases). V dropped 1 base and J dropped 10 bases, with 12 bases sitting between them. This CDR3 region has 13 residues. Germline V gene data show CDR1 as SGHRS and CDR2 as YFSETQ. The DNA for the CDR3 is TGCGCCAGCAGCTTGTCGCCGGAGGGGGAGCAGTTCTTC. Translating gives CASSLSPEGEQFF.

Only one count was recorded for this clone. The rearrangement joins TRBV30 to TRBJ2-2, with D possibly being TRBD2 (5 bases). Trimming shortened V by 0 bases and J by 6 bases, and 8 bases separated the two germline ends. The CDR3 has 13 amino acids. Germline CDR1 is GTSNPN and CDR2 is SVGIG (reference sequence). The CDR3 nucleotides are TGTGCCTGGAGTGTAGGAGGCCCCGGGGAGCTGTTTTTT. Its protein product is CAWSVGGPGELFF.

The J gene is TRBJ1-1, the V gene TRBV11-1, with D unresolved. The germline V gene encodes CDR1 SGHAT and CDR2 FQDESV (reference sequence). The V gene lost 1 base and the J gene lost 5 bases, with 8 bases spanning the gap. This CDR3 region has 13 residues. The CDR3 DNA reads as TGTGCCAGCAGCTTAGAACGGGTGACTGAAGCTTTCTTT. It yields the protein CASSLERVTEAFF.

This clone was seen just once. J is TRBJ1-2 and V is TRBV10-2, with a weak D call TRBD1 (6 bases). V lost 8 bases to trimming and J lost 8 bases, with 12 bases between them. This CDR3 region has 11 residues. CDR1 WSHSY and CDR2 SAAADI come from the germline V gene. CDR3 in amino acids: CASHTGLGYTF. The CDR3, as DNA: TGCGCCAGCCATACAGGGCTCGGCTACACCTTC.

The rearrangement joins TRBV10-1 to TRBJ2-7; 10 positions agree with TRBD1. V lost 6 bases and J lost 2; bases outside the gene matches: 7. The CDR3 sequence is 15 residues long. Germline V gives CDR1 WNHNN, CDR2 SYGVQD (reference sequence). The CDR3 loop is CASSRDRGRTYEQYF. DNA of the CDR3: TGCGCCAGCAGCCGGGACAGGGGTAGAACCTACGAGCAGTACTTC.

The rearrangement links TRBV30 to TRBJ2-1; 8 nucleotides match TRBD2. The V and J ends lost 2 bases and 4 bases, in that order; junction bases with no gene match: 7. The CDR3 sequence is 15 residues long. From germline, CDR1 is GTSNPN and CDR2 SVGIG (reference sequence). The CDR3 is CAWSPLAGTYNEQFF. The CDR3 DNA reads TGTGCCTGGAGTCCTTTAGCGGGGACTTACAATGAGCAGTTCTTC.

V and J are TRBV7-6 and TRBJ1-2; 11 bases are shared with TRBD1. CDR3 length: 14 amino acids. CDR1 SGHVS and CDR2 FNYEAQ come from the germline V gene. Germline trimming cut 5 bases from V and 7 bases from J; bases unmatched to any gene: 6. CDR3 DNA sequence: TGTGCCAGCAGCCCATCGGACAGGGGGCTTGGCTACACCTTC. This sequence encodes CASSPSDRGLGYTF.

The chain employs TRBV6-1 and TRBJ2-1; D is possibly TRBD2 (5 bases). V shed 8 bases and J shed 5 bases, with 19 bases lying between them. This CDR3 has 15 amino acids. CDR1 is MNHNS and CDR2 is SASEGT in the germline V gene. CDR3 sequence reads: CASVREHVEDNEQFF. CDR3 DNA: TGTGCCAGCGTTCGTGAGCACGTGGAGGACAATGAGCAGTTCTTC.

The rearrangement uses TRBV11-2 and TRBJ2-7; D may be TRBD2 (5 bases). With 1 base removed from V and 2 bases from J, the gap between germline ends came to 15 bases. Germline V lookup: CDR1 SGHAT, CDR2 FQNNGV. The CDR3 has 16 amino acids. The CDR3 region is CASSLGLSGRTYEQYF. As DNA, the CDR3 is TGTGCCAGCAGCTTAGGGTTGAGCGGTCGTACCTACGAGCAGTACTTC.

CDR3 DNA sequence: TGTGCCAGTACCTTCCTTGGGACAGGGAAGGGAAACACCATATATTTT. This gives the protein CASTFLGTGKGNTIYF. The genes are TRBV19 and TRBJ1-3, with 9 bases lining up with TRBD1. V was clipped by 7 bases and J by 4 bases; unmatched bases: 11. The CDR3 is made up of 16 amino acids. Germline CDR1 LNHDA, CDR2 SQIVND (reference sequence).

The CDR3 sequence: CASSQDPAGYTEAFF. In DNA, the CDR3 is TGCGCCAGCAGCCAAGATCCGGCAGGGTATACTGAAGCTTTCTTT. The chain employs TRBV4-1 and TRBJ1-1; D possibly corresponds to TRBD1 (5 bases). The CDR3 covers 15 residues. Deletions cut 0 bases from V and 5 bases from J, with 13 bases between. Germline CDR1 is MGHRA and CDR2 is YSYEKL.